The rows below give T cell receptor beta chains drawn from one sample of a study of blood T cell repertoires in COVID-19. Data came from immunoSEQ multiplex PCR; TCRdb stores just in-frame clones and leaves some out. Of about 99,000 clones listed, approximately 89% were seen once; the top ten hold about a sixth. Material for sequencing was peripheral blood. The receptors shown here come from a woman older than 75 in a cohort sampled during active COVID-19. Each CDR3 is given with its conserved first and last residue. D genes are given only for firm matches. Size tells how often a clone was seen (once, few, many) or the class of an expanded clone, and some rows leave it out.

>TRBV9|NA|NA|TRBJ1-2
TGTGCCAGCTTGGATCTTACAGGAGACTATGGCTACACCTTC
CASLDLTGDYGYTF
>TRBV27|NA|TRBD1|TRBJ1-1
TGTGCCAGCAGCCCCGGGGACAGGGGATACACTGAAGCTTTCTTT
CASSPGDRGYTEAFF
>TRBV3-1/TRBV3-2|NA|NA|TRBJ2-3
TGTGCCAGCAGCCAAGATCACCTAGCGTATACAGATACGCAGTATTTT
CASSQDHLAYTDTQYF
>TRBV7-9|few|TRBD1|TRBJ2-3
TGTGCCAGCAGCCTACAGGGGGCGGGCCCAGATACGCAGTATTTT
CASSLQGAGPDTQYF
>TRBV6-5|NA|TRBD1|TRBJ2-7
TGTGCCAGCAGAGCGGACAGGGGAGGGTCCTACGAGCAGTACTTC
CASRADRGGSYEQYF
>TRBV18|NA|NA|TRBJ2-7
TGTGCCAGCTCACTAACTAGAGAGCGGAGCTCCTACGAGCAGTACTTC
CASSLTRERSSYEQYF
>TRBV7-8|NA|NA|TRBJ1-5
TGTGCCAGCAGCTTAGGGGGCTTGGTGACGGATCAGCCCCAGCATTTT
CASSLGGLVTDQPQHF
>TRBV3-1/TRBV3-2|NA|TRBD2|TRBJ2-1
TGTGCCAGCAGCCAATCTGGACTAGCGGGGAATGAGCAGTTCTTC
CASSQSGLAGNEQFF
>TRBV20-1|NA|NA|TRBJ2-7
TGCAGTGCTAGTAGGGGTGCAGGGGGGTACGAGCAGTACTTC
CSASRGAGGYEQYF
>TRBV10-3|NA|NA|TRBJ1-4
TGTGCCATCCGCGGCATTGAGTATGAAAAACTGTTTTTT
CAIRGIEYEKLFF
>TRBV7-2|once|NA|TRBJ2-5
TGTGCCAGCAGCCCAACAGGTACCCAAGAGACCCAGTACTTC
CASSPTGTQETQYF
>TRBV10-3|NA|TRBD2|TRBJ2-2
TGTGCCACCGGGAGCGGGAAAATGAACACCGGGGAGCTGTTTTTT
CATGSGKMNTGELFF
>TRBV14|once|NA|TRBJ1-4
TGTGCCAGCAATCAGGGGACCAACTCAACTAATGAAAAACTGTTTTTT
CASNQGTNSTNEKLFF
>TRBV7-2|once|TRBD2|TRBJ2-3
TGTGCCAGCAGCTTCATAGCGGGAGGCCTCACAGATACGCAGTATTTT
CASSFIAGGLTDTQYF
>TRBV27|NA|TRBD2|TRBJ2-1
TGTGCCAGCAGGGGGACTAGCGGGATCGCCTACAATGAGCAGTTCTTC
CASRGTSGIAYNEQFF
>TRBV19|NA|NA|TRBJ1-5
TGTGCCAGTAGTATACCGACCAGGGCCAATCAGCCCCAGCATTTT
CASSIPTRANQPQHF
>TRBV5-6|NA|NA|TRBJ2-7
TGTGCCAGCATTAGGGGGAGGGGACGAGAGTACGAGCAGTACTTC
CASIRGRGREYEQYF
>TRBV3-1/TRBV3-2|NA|TRBD2|TRBJ2-3
TGTGCCAGCAGCTCCCGATCTGCAGCGGGGGGAAGTAGGGATACGCAGTATTTT
CASSSRSAAGGSRDTQYF
>TRBV2|NA|NA|TRBJ2-5
TGTGCCAGCAGTGCGGGTAGCGGACTACAAGAGACCCAGTACTTC
CASSAGSGLQETQYF
>TRBV7-9|NA|NA|TRBJ1-2
TGTGCCAGCAGCTTACTATCTTTGGGCGCCCCTCTCTATGGCTACACCTTC
CASSLLSLGAPLYGYTF
>TRBV19|NA|TRBD1|TRBJ1-4
TGTGCCAGTAGTATAGAGGGGACAGGCTTTCGGTGGGATGAAAAACTGTTTTTT
CASSIEGTGFRWDEKLFF
>TRBV10-3|NA|NA|TRBJ2-7
TGTGCCATCAATAGCGGCAGCTCCTACGAGCAGTACTTC
CAINSGSSYEQYF
>TRBV20-1|once|NA|TRBJ2-7
TGCAGTGCTAGTTACAGGGCTGCCGAGCAGTACTTC
CSASYRAAEQYF
>TRBV18|NA|NA|TRBJ2-2
TGTGCCAGCTCACCCCAGACATCCGAGAACACCGGGGAGCTGTTTTTT
CASSPQTSENTGELFF
>TRBV4-1|NA|NA|TRBJ2-5
TGCGCCAGCAGCCCATCACGCCCAGGGACAAGTATATCGTACCAAGAGACCCAGTACTTC
CASSPSRPGTSISYQETQYF
>TRBV5-1|NA|TRBD1|TRBJ1-5
TGCGCCAGCAGCTTGGCTGGAGACAGGGGTCAGCCCCAGCATTTT
CASSLAGDRGQPQHF
>TRBV19|NA|NA|TRBJ1-3
TGTGCCAGTAACCGACAGAGCTCTGGAAACACCATATATTTT
CASNRQSSGNTIYF
>TRBV9|NA|TRBD1|TRBJ2-7
TGTGCCAGCAGCGCGGGACAGGGGTCCTCCTACGAGCAGTACTTC
CASSAGQGSSYEQYF
>TRBV6-4|NA|TRBD1|TRBJ2-6
TGTGCCAGCAGCCCAGGACAGGGGAAGGCTGGGGCCAACGTCCTGACTTTC
CASSPGQGKAGANVLTF
>TRBV5-1|NA|NA|TRBJ1-4
TGCGCCAGCAGCTTGGTGGCAGGGGTTGAAAAACTGTTTTTT
CASSLVAGVEKLFF
>TRBV11-2|NA|NA|TRBJ2-7
TGTGCCAGCAGCTTTAGTAGTGGACAGCTTAGCTCCTACGAGCAGTACTTC
CASSFSSGQLSSYEQYF
>TRBV5-1|NA|TRBD1|TRBJ2-7
TGCGCCAGCAGCTCCGGGACAGGGCCCGAGCAGTACTTC
CASSSGTGPEQYF
>TRBV3-1/TRBV3-2|NA|NA|TRBJ1-3
TGTGCCAGCAGCCAGGGGGGAGGTCGGAACACCATATATTTT
CASSQGGGRNTIYF
>TRBV4-2|once|TRBD2|TRBJ2-1
TGTGCCAGCAGCCAAGACCCCAATAGCGGGAGTGAGCAGTTCTTC
CASSQDPNSGSEQFF
>TRBV6-4|NA|NA|TRBJ2-7
TGTGCCAGCAGTGACCTACGGGGGTGGGTCGAGCAGTACTTC
CASSDLRGWVEQYF
>TRBV28|once|NA|TRBJ1-1
TGTGCCAGCAGTTTGGGAGGGGCCTTGGGCACTGAAGCTTTCTTT
CASSLGGALGTEAFF
>TRBV18|NA|NA|TRBJ2-5
TGTGCCAGCTCACCACCGGGAGGGGGTGAGACCCAGTACTTC
CASSPPGGGETQYF
>TRBV7-9|few|NA|TRBJ1-2
TGTGCCAGCAGCTTAGGAACAGGCTATGGCTACACCTTC
CASSLGTGYGYTF
>TRBV6-5|NA|TRBD2|TRBJ2-1
TGTGCCAGCAGGGGGGGGGAATCCTACAATGAGCAGTTCTTC
CASRGGESYNEQFF
>TRBV2|NA|NA|TRBJ1-1
TGTGCCAGCAGTGAAATTGCCGGAGGGGAGAGAGCTTTCTTT
CASSEIAGGERAFF
>TRBV23-1|NA|NA|TRBJ1-4
TGCGCCAGCAGTCAATCGGAGGTCCTTGCAACTAATGAAAAACTGTTTTTT
CASSQSEVLATNEKLFF
>TRBV10-3|few|NA|TRBJ2-3
TGTGCCATCAGTGATCACTCGGGCACAGATACGCAGTATTTT
CAISDHSGTDTQYF
>TRBV4-1|NA|NA|TRBJ2-6
TGCGCCAGCAGCCAAGATCGGCAGGTCCTCTCTGGGGCCAACGTCCTGACTTTC
CASSQDRQVLSGANVLTF
>TRBV28|NA|NA|TRBJ2-6
TGTGCCAGTACCCTGGGGGGGGCTGGTGGGGCCAACGTCCTGACTTTC
CASTLGGAGGANVLTF
>TRBV20-1|NA|NA|TRBJ2-7
TGCAGTGCTAGTCCCTTTAGAAGCACGGGCGAGCAGTACTTC
CSASPFRSTGEQYF
>TRBV3-1/TRBV3-2|NA|NA|TRBJ2-5
TGTGCCAGCAGCCAACAGGGGATGTCGGAGACCCAGTACTTC
CASSQQGMSETQYF
>TRBV5-1|NA|NA|TRBJ2-3
TGCGCCAGCAGCTTGGATAGAGGGAGGGATACGCAGTATTTT
CASSLDRGRDTQYF
>TRBV27|NA|NA|TRBJ1-1
TGTGCCAGCAGTTTGGGGGGAATGAACACTGAAGCTTTCTTT
CASSLGGMNTEAFF
>TRBV4-2|few|TRBD2|TRBJ2-1
TGTGCCAGCAGCCAAAATCAAGGGACTAGCGGGGGCCGTACGTTCTTC
CASSQNQGTSGGRTFF
>TRBV11-1|NA|TRBD1|TRBJ1-1
TGTGCCAGCAGCTTTTGGGGGACAGAGAACACTGAAGCTTTCTTT
CASSFWGTENTEAFF
>TRBV6-5|once|NA|TRBJ1-3
TGTGCCAGCAGTTACTCCGTAGGCAGGGCTGGAAACACCATATATTTT
CASSYSVGRAGNTIYF
>TRBV7-6|NA|NA|TRBJ2-1
TGTGCCAGCAGCCCCTCCGGGGGACTCTACAATGAGCAGTTCTTC
CASSPSGGLYNEQFF
>TRBV9|NA|NA|TRBJ2-3
TGTGCCAGCAGCCCCGGAGGGGTAGGCACAGATACGCAGTATTTT
CASSPGGVGTDTQYF
>TRBV3-1/TRBV3-2|NA|TRBD1|TRBJ1-2
TGTGCCAGCAGCCAGGGACAGGTACTTTCATATGGCTACACCTTC
CASSQGQVLSYGYTF
>TRBV5-1|once|TRBD2|TRBJ2-7
TGCGCCAGCAGGCGGACTAGCGGGAGTTCCTACGAGCAGTACTTC
CASRRTSGSSYEQYF
>TRBV3-1/TRBV3-2|NA|NA|TRBJ2-2
TGTGCCAGCAGCCCCCAAGCCGTTGGTACCGGGGAGCTGTTTTTT
CASSPQAVGTGELFF
>TRBV27|NA|NA|TRBJ1-1
TGTGCCAGCAGTTTAACCCCACTGCAAAACACTGAAGCTTTCTTT
CASSLTPLQNTEAFF